Shown below are 23 T cell receptor beta chains from a single sample sequenced in a study of T cells after yellow fever vaccination. Each CDR3 protein gets one entry after TCRdb re-called the 5' RACE reads with MiXCR. The sample carries tens of thousands of distinct CDR3 sequences, about 7.2% recorded once. The sample was CD8+ T cells sorted from PBMCs, taken about 10 days after the first yellow fever vaccination. These receptors all stem from a young man who received the YFV17D yellow fever vaccine.

This clonotype appeared a few times. The V gene is TRBV7-2, the J gene TRBJ2-3; 9 positions agree with TRBD2. Germline assignment: CDR1 SGHTA and CDR2 FQGNSA. CDR3 length: 16 amino acids. V shed 5 bases, J shed 2 bases, and the junction held 8 bases outside the gene matches. The CDR3 DNA reads TGTGCCAGCAGCGTCCCTCTAGCGGGGATCACAGATACGCAGTATTTT. Protein product: CASSVPLAGITDTQYF.

This clonotype was seen repeatedly, ten times or more. The rearrangement uses TRBV9 and TRBJ2-3; 9 nucleotides align to TRBD2. In germline, CDR1 is SGDLS, CDR2 YYNGEE. With V trimmed by 5 bases and J by 0 bases, 4 bases remained unmatched. The CDR3 loop spans 15 amino acids. This chain's CDR3 is CASSDLAGSTDTQYF. DNA of the CDR3: TGTGCCAGCAGTGATCTAGCGGGGAGCACAGATACGCAGTATTTT.

A word on this clonotype: A much larger clone differs by one base, so this may be a read error. The chain carries TRBV5-5 and TRBJ1-2; D unclear. This CDR3 spans 12 amino acids. Germline CDR1 and CDR2: SGHKS and YYEKEE (reference sequence). The CDR3 nucleotides read TGTGCCGGCAGCTTGGCCGGGGATGGCTACACCTTC. Protein: CAGSLAGDGYTF.

The table lists this clonotype with many counts. V and J are TRBV12-3 or TRBV12-4 and TRBJ2-1, with a weak D call TRBD1 (6 bases). CDR3 length: 15 residues. Trimming stripped 6 bases from V and 3 bases from J, with 15 bases between. The CDR3 DNA sequence: TGTGCCAGCAGCCGGACAGCCGAGAGCTACAATGAGCAGTTCTTC. This codes for CASSRTAESYNEQFF.

As to this clonotype: This may arise from a read error, as a much more abundant clone is one base away. V and J are TRBV4-1 and TRBJ2-1; D is perhaps TRBD1 (5 bases). The germline gives CDR1 MGHRA, CDR2 YSYEKL. The CDR3 is 13 amino acids. With 0 bases removed from V and 8 bases from J, the gap between germline ends came to 8 bases. The CDR3 reads CASSQDWGDEQFF. CDR3 bases: TGCGCCAGCAGCCAAGACTGGGGCGATGAGCAGTTCTTC.

This rearrangement joins TRBV28 to TRBJ2-1; no reliable D call. Germline CDR1 and CDR2: MDHEN and SYDVKM. The CDR3 loop spans 14 amino acids. The ends were cut back, 6 bases at V and 6 bases at J, with 15 bases in the middle. This CDR3 is CASSPGRLRNEQFF. The DNA of the CDR3 is TGTGCCAGCAGCCCCGGGCGACTCCGCAATGAGCAGTTCTTC.

This clonotype was picked up many times. The gene calls are TRBV6-5 and TRBJ2-3; D might be TRBD1 (6 bases). This CDR3 spans 15 amino acids. Germline CDR1 reads MNHEY; CDR2 reads SVGAGI. V shed 2 bases and J shed 6 bases, with 15 bases lying between them. In DNA form, the CDR3 reads TGTGCCAGCAGTTACGGAAGTCAGGGGATGGATACGCAGTATTTT. It encodes CASSYGSQGMDTQYF.

V is TRBV6-1 and J is TRBJ2-6; TRBD1 matches at 9 bases. V dropped 7 bases and J dropped 3; count of bases not matched to a gene: 10. The CDR3 length is 17 residues. Germline CDR1 and CDR2: MNHNS and SASEGT. The DNA for the CDR3 is TGTGCCAGCATCCAGGACAGGGGAAATGATGGGGCCAACGTCCTGACTTTC. It encodes CASIQDRGNDGANVLTF.

This clonotype was seen at least ten times. The chain carries TRBV4-1 and TRBJ1-4; D is unresolved. The CDR3 has 12 amino acids. In germline, CDR1 is MGHRA, CDR2 YSYEKL. The ends were cut back, 5 bases at V and 8 bases at J, with 9 bases in the middle. CDR3: CASSDGGEKLFF. The CDR3 bases are TGCGCCAGCAGCGATGGAGGCGAAAAACTGTTTTTT.

This clonotype was recorded many times. The chain employs TRBV4-1 and TRBJ2-7; 10 bases align to TRBD1. The V gene's germline CDR1 is MGHRA and CDR2 YSYEKL. Trimming took 2 bases from V and 4 from J; bases not matched to a gene: 8. The CDR3 is 16 amino acids. CDR3 nucleotide sequence: TGCGCCAGCAGCCAAACCGGGACAGGGGAGTCTTACGAGCAGTACGTC. Translating it yields CASSQTGTGESYEQYV.

In DNA, the CDR3 is TGTGCCTGGAGTGTCCAGGGGTCGGGTGAAAAACTGTTTTTT. Translating it yields CAWSVQGSGEKLFF. This chain connects TRBV30 to TRBJ1-4, with D perhaps TRBD1 (6 bases). The germline V gene encodes CDR1 GTSNPN and CDR2 SVGIG (reference sequence). The V end was cut by 0 bases, the J end by 7 bases, with 12 bases between. This CDR3 region has 14 residues.

This clonotype occurred many times. This rearrangement joins TRBV4-1 to TRBJ2-5; unclear D gene. The CDR3 contains 12 residues. Germline CDR1 is MGHRA and CDR2 is YSYEKL. The V end lost 3 bases, the J end lost 4 bases, and 6 bases lay between the germline ends. CDR3 sequence reads: CASSHLGETQYF. The CDR3 DNA reads TGCGCCAGCAGCCATCTAGGAGAGACCCAGTACTTC.

This clonotype was counted at least ten times. The V call is TRBV7-6, the J call TRBJ2-7; TRBD2 aligns across 7 bases. Germline assignment: CDR1 SGHVS and CDR2 FNYEAQ. The V and J ends lost 11 bases and 4 bases, in that order; junction bases with no gene match: 14. The CDR3 extends over 14 amino acids. This CDR3 reads CASSGRGVGYEQYF. The CDR3 DNA reads as TGTGCCTCCTCCGGACGGGGGGTGGGGTACGAGCAGTACTTC.

This chain links TRBV7-2 with TRBJ1-5, with a possible D match to TRBD1 (5 bases). V was shortened by 0 bases and J by 0 bases, with 12 bases between the two germline ends. The CDR3 runs to 17 residues. The V gene's germline CDR1 is SGHTA and CDR2 FQGNSA. In DNA, the CDR3 is TGTGCCAGCAGCTTAGCGGTGACAGCTTATAGCAATCAGCCCCAGCATTTT. Translated, it gives CASSLAVTAYSNQPQHF.

The CDR3 loop reads CATSDSGGGTDTQYF. The CDR3 DNA is TGTGCCACCAGTGATTCCGGGGGAGGGACAGATACGCAGTATTTT. J is TRBJ2-3 and V is TRBV24-1; 7 positions agree with TRBD2. The germline V gene encodes CDR1 KGHDR and CDR2 SFDVKD. J lost 3 bases, V lost 2 bases, and 4 bases had no gene match. CDR3 size: 15 residues.

At least ten counts were recorded for this clonotype. V gene TRBV6-1 combines with J gene TRBJ2-7; D ambiguous. Germline CDR1 MNHNS, CDR2 SASEGT. V was pared by 1 base and J by 6 bases, with 7 bases between. This CDR3 has 12 residues. DNA for the CDR3: TGTGCCAGCAGTGAAGTACCCAGCGAGCAGTACGTC. Protein sequence: CASSEVPSEQYV.

This clonotype has a count of ten or more. The rearrangement links TRBV5-1 to TRBJ1-2, with D possibly matching TRBD1 (6 bases). The length of the CDR3 is 15 residues. CDR1 and CDR2 (germline): SGHRS, YFSETQ. Trimming pared 0 bases from V and 2 bases from J, leaving 11 bases between. In DNA, the CDR3 is TGCGCCAGCAGCTTGGCCAGGGGAGGAAACTATGGCTACACCTTC. It codes for CASSLARGGNYGYTF.

The V and J genes are TRBV7-2 and TRBJ2-7; TRBD1 is a possible D gene (5 bases). Trimming removed 0 bases at V and 2 bases at J, with 8 bases between. CDR3 size: 14 residues. Germline values: CDR1 SGHTA, CDR2 FQGNSA. The CDR3 protein is CASSLAGAAYEQYF. The CDR3 bases are TGTGCCAGCAGCTTAGCAGGGGCGGCCTACGAGCAGTACTTC.

The V call is TRBV2, the J call TRBJ2-1, with 9 bases fitting TRBD1. This CDR3 has 15 amino acids. The germline V gene has CDR1 SNHLY and CDR2 FYNNEI. Germline trimming cut 3 bases from V and 7 bases from J; bases unmatched to any gene: 7. DNA for the CDR3: TGTGCCAGCAGTGAGAGGGACAGGGAAAGAAATGAGCAGTTCTTC. This encodes CASSERDRERNEQFF.

Only a few counts were recorded for this clonotype. This sequence joins TRBV7-9 and TRBJ2-3, with D possibly matching TRBD1 (6 bases). Trimming removed 5 bases from V and 4 bases from J, with 13 bases in between. Germline CDR1 and CDR2: SEHNR and FQNEAQ (reference sequence). The CDR3 totals 14 residues. This CDR3 reads CASSPARTADTQYF. The DNA of the CDR3 is TGTGCCAGCAGCCCAGCCCGGACAGCAGATACGCAGTATTTT.

This clonotype was seen at least ten times. The J gene is TRBJ2-5, the V gene TRBV13; D is unresolved. The V end lost 2 bases, the J end lost 4 bases, and 14 bases lay between the germline ends. This CDR3 has 15 amino acids. Germline CDR1 reads PRHDT; CDR2 reads FYEKMQ (reference sequence). CDR3 coding DNA: TGTGCCAGCAGCTTAAACCCGCTAGAACGAGAGACCCAGTACTTC. It is translated as CASSLNPLERETQYF.

This clonotype was seen ten or more times. The CDR3 DNA sequence: TGTGCCAGCAGCTTAGGGGTTTCCTACGAGCAGTACTTC. The encoded protein is CASSLGVSYEQYF. This rearrangement joins TRBV7-3 to TRBJ2-7; no clear D. The germline V and J ends were trimmed by 2 bases and 1 base, with 6 bases remaining between them. The CDR3 has 13 amino acids. The V gene's germline CDR1 is SGHTA and CDR2 FQGTGA.

This clonotype was picked up many times. The CDR3 region is CASSQRTGENTGELFF. As DNA, the CDR3 is TGTGCCAGCAGCCAACGCACTGGGGAGAACACCGGGGAGCTGTTTTTT. V and J are TRBV7-6 and TRBJ2-2; D uncertain. Deletions cut 5 bases from V and 1 base from J, with 14 bases between. The germline V gene has CDR1 SGHVS and CDR2 FNYEAQ. The length of the CDR3 is 16 residues.